This T cell receptor (beta chain) was retrieved from a study of blood T cell repertoires in COVID-19. Across the whole study: There were acute and convalescent COVID-19 samples, and they came from the United States, Italy and Spain. T cells, B-cell-depleted T cells, or PBMCs supplied cDNA or gDNA.

Between the trimmed V and J ends, which lost 3 bases and 7 bases, there was a span of 12 bases. Looked up from germline, CDR1 is MNHNS and CDR2 is SASEGT. The CDR3 is 14 amino acids. The authors' processing: Nucleated cell number was recorded as an estimate derived from reference gene primer amplification. Clones were read by immunoSEQ multiplex PCR, and TCRdb kept only the in-frame ones, dropping some. That table supplies the V and J calls and clone size; D and trimming were determined from the DNA. The sample includes fewer than 150,000 clones, around 80% of them seen just once. Material: peripheral blood. The chain recombines TRBV6-1 with TRBJ1-4; tentatively, D is TRBD1 (6 bases). This TCR was recovered from a man aged 55 to 70 who had recovered from COVID-19. The CDR3 coding sequence is TGTGCCAGCAGTGATTACTTAGGGGGTGAAAAACTGTTTTTT. This translates into CASSDYLGGEKLFF.